This T cell receptor (beta chain) was recorded in a study of blood T cell repertoires in COVID-19. Overall study: COVID-19 samples, acute and convalescent, were from the United States, Italy and Spain. The cDNA or gDNA used as material had been derived from T cells, B-cell-depleted T cells, or PBMCs.

As originally analysed: Nucleated cell number was recorded as an estimate derived from reference gene primer amplification. Here immunoSEQ multiplex PCR was the method, and the copy in TCRdb shows in-frame clones only, minus some. V and J calls and clone size are copied from that table; D and trimming were computed from the DNA. The sample carries 250,000 or so clones, around 91% recorded once. The germline CDR1 and CDR2 sequences are DFQATT and SNEGSKA (reference sequence). The CDR3 runs to 18 residues. The V segment lost 3 bases and the J segment 0 bases; nucleotides outside the gene matches: 14. It was during active infection that Seattle patients were enrolled and then longitudinally followed.

The sequence came from a woman aged 55 to 70 with COVID-19, enrolled during active disease. The sequencing input was peripheral blood. V is TRBV20-1 and J is TRBJ1-3; 7 nucleotides match TRBD1. The CDR3, as DNA: TGCAGTGCTAGTAGTCCCCCGGGACAGCTAGACTCTGGAAACACCATATATTTT. Its translation: CSASSPPGQLDSGNTIYF.